One and the same sample provided the 26 T cell receptor beta chains below, sequenced in a study of chemoradiotherapy in HPV16-positive cancers. Libraries were prepared by immunoSEQ multiplex PCR; TCRdb keeps only in-frame clonotypes and omits some of them. This sample has about 5,400 clones, with about 67% found just once. Sample: tumor tissue, taken from a patient who underwent chemoradiotherapy. The receptors were gathered from a human donor with HPV-associated anogenital cancer.

Only one count was recorded for this clone. V usage is TRBV11-1 and J usage is TRBJ1-1, with D tentatively TRBD1 (5 bases). The V end was cut by 5 bases, the J end by 1 base, with 14 bases between. Per the germline V gene, CDR1 is SGHAT and CDR2 is FQDESV (reference sequence). This CDR3 region has 15 residues. The CDR3 region is CASSLLTGQNTEAFF. The CDR3 DNA reads TGTGCCAGCAGCCTACTAACAGGCCAGAACACTGAAGCTTTCTTT.

This rearrangement joins TRBV9 to TRBJ1-2, with 10 bases lining up with TRBD1. CDR3 size: 14 residues. The trim removed 3 bases at V and 8 bases at J, leaving 7 bases unmatched. CDR1 is SGDLS, CDR2 YYNGEE, per germline. CDR3 amino acids: CASSGDRGVRGYTF. CDR3 nucleotide sequence: TGTGCCAGCAGCGGGGACAGGGGAGTTAGAGGCTACACCTTC.

DNA for the CDR3: TGTGCCAGCCAGGGAAGCCCGGGGGCCGGGGAGCTGTTTTTT. Translation: CASQGSPGAGELFF. The chain combines TRBV9 with TRBJ2-2, with a tentative D call TRBD2 (6 bases). The V gene lost 7 bases and the J gene lost 6 bases, with 16 bases spanning the gap. The CDR3 contains 14 residues. Germline-derived CDR1 and CDR2 are SGDLS and YYNGEE.

The chain combines TRBV11-2 with TRBJ2-1; 14 positions agree with TRBD2. J was trimmed by 9 bases and V by 6 bases; bases with no gene match: 4. Germline V gene sequence: CDR1 SGHAT, CDR2 FQNNGV. The CDR3 is made up of 14 amino acids. CDR3 bases: TGTGCCAGCAGGCCGGGGACTAGCGGGGGTGAGCAGTTCTTC. Translated: CASRPGTSGGEQFF.

This clone turned up a few times. The chain recombines TRBV4-3 with TRBJ2-2; the match to TRBD2 covers 10 bases. Germline values: CDR1 LGHNA, CDR2 YSLEER. Unmatched junction bases numbered 9, after V lost 1 base and J lost 7 bases. CDR3 size: 17 residues. In DNA, the CDR3 is TGCGCCAGCAGCCAAGGGCTAGCGGGAGATTCGGACGGGGAGCTGTTTTTT. It codes for CASSQGLAGDSDGELFF.

By sample share, this clone is medium-sized. The V and J genes are TRBV6-5 and TRBJ2-7, with unresolved D. Trimming stripped 10 bases from V and 3 bases from J, with 4 bases between. The CDR3 is 9 amino acids. Germline loops: CDR1 MNHEY, CDR2 SVGAGI. CDR3 residues: CAISYEQYF. The CDR3 region has the DNA TGTGCCATCAGCTACGAGCAGTACTTC.

This rearrangement joins TRBV9 to TRBJ1-4, with a weak D call TRBD1 (5 bases). The CDR3 runs to 17 residues. Germline CDR1 and CDR2: SGDLS and YYNGEE. V lost 3 bases and J 5 bases, leaving 20 bases between the germline ends. In DNA, the CDR3 is TGTGCCAGCAGCGGACCGGAGGAGGGGCATAGGAATGAAAAACTGTTTTTT. Translating gives CASSGPEEGHRNEKLFF.

Only a few counts were recorded for this clone. The J gene is TRBJ2-3, the V gene TRBV9, with D possibly TRBD1 on 6 matching bases. This CDR3 contains 16 residues. Per the germline V gene, CDR1 is SGDLS and CDR2 is YYNGEE. The V gene lost 4 bases and the J gene lost 0 bases, with 15 bases spanning the gap. The CDR3 loop is CASSPTGQSSTDTQYF. In DNA form, the CDR3 reads TGTGCCAGCAGCCCAACCGGACAGAGTAGCACAGATACGCAGTATTTT.

In DNA, the CDR3 is TGTGCCAGCAGCTCCGTAGGGGATAACACTGAAGCTTTCTTT. Translated, it gives CASSSVGDNTEAFF. J is TRBJ1-1 and V is TRBV11-2, with D possibly being TRBD1 (5 bases). V dropped 4 bases and J dropped 2 bases, with 11 bases sitting between them. CDR3 length: 14 amino acids. In germline, CDR1 is SGHAT, CDR2 FQNNGV.

The chain combines TRBV6-1 with TRBJ2-1; 12 nucleotides agree with TRBD2. CDR3 length equals 16 residues. Germline V gene data show CDR1 as MNHNS and CDR2 as SASEGT. V lost 3 bases to trimming and J lost 8 bases; unmatched junction nucleotides: 8. CDR3 DNA sequence: TGTGCCAGCAGTGAGGTACTAGCGGGAGGTAAGGATGAGCAGTTCTTC. This codes for CASSEVLAGGKDEQFF.

The chain employs TRBV13 and TRBJ1-2, with D hard to call. The CDR3 extends over 10 amino acids. Germline CDR1 is PRHDT and CDR2 is FYEKMQ (reference sequence). Trimming pared 8 bases from V and 8 bases from J, leaving 9 bases between. CDR3: CASGELGYTF. The CDR3 bases are TGTGCCAGCGGCGAATTAGGCTACACCTTC.

The genes are TRBV4-1 and TRBJ1-1; TRBD1 matches 8 bases. Germline V gene sequence: CDR1 MGHRA, CDR2 YSYEKL. CDR3 length: 15 amino acids. With 3 bases clipped from V and 5 bases from J, the junction kept 8 bases outside the gene matches. CDR3 sequence: CASSHGDRGVTEAFF. For the CDR3, the DNA is TGCGCCAGCAGCCATGGTGACAGGGGAGTGACTGAAGCTTTCTTT.

The chain uses TRBV27 and TRBJ1-2, with 8 bases fitting TRBD1. The length of the CDR3 is 14 residues. Germline CDR1 and CDR2: MNHEY and SMNVEV (reference sequence). With V trimmed by 5 bases and J by 7 bases, 9 bases remained unmatched. DNA of the CDR3: TGTGCCAGCAGTCCTCAGGACAGGGTCTCTGGCTACACCTTC. This codes for CASSPQDRVSGYTF.

This clone was seen a few times. This rearrangement joins TRBV9 to TRBJ2-5, with 10 bases that match TRBD2. J was trimmed by 5 bases and V by 3 bases; bases with no gene match: 13. Germline V CDR1 and CDR2: SGDLS, YYNGEE. There are 17 residues in the CDR3. DNA for the CDR3: TGTGCCAGCAGCGAGGGAACAGCGGGAGGGCCCCGTGAGACCCAGTACTTC. Amino acid sequence: CASSEGTAGGPRETQYF. The full variable domain, rest sourced from reference TRBV9 and TRBJ2-5, is DSGVTQTPKHLITATGQRVTLRCSPRSGDLSVYWYQQSLDQGLQFLIQYYNGEERAKGNILERFSAQQFPDLHSELNLSSLELGDSALYFCASSEGTAGGPRETQYFGPGTRLLVL.

In this sample, this clone turned up a few times. The V gene is TRBV30, the J gene TRBJ1-2, with D perhaps TRBD1 (6 bases). The V end lost 2 bases, the J end lost 4 bases, and 20 bases lay between the germline ends. The CDR3 loop spans 16 amino acids. Germline V gives CDR1 GTSNPN, CDR2 SVGIG (reference sequence). CDR3 region: CAWSFTGTLGAYGYTF. As DNA, the CDR3 is TGTGCCTGGAGTTTCACCGGGACATTGGGGGCCTATGGCTACACCTTC.

This clone was found once. The rearrangement links TRBV14 to TRBJ2-6, with D hard to call. V gave up 5 bases and J gave up 0 bases, with 2 bases separating them. The CDR3 spans 13 residues. Germline CDR1 SGHDN, CDR2 FVKESK. The CDR3 here is CASSYSGANVLTF. In DNA, the CDR3 is TGTGCCAGCAGCTACTCTGGGGCCAACGTCCTGACTTTC.

This sequence joins TRBV6-1 and TRBJ1-1, with TRBD1 as a possible D gene (6 bases). V was shortened by 2 bases and J by 5 bases, with 15 bases between the two germline ends. Germline CDR1 and CDR2: MNHNS and SASEGT. This CDR3 contains 15 residues. The CDR3 coding sequence is TGTGCCAGCAGTGAAAGAGGCAGGGGAGGTACTGAAGCTTTCTTT. Translated, it gives CASSERGRGGTEAFF.

The rearrangement joins TRBV9 to TRBJ1-2; D may be TRBD1 (5 bases). The CDR3 has 14 residues. Germline CDR1 reads SGDLS; CDR2 reads YYNGEE. V lost 3 bases, J lost 4 bases, and 13 bases lay in between. Written as DNA, the CDR3 is TGTGCCAGCAGCGCCGATTCCGGGGCCTATGGCTACACCTTC. Protein product: CASSADSGAYGYTF.

The rearrangement joins TRBV5-8 to TRBJ2-7; a possible D gene is TRBD2 (6 bases). The CDR3 is 14 residues long. The ends were cut back, 2 bases at V and 5 bases at J, with 14 bases in the middle. Germline CDR1 is SGHTS and CDR2 is YDEGEE. The CDR3 DNA reads as TGTGCCAGCAGCTTTTTCGGGACTTCCAACGAGCAGTACTTC. As protein: CASSFFGTSNEQYF.

The rearrangement joins TRBV2 to TRBJ1-5; D might be TRBD1 (6 bases). The CDR3 sequence is 15 residues long. CDR1 is SNHLY and CDR2 is FYNNEI in the germline V gene. Trimming removed 9 bases at V and 7 bases at J, with 22 bases between. The CDR3 protein is CASTLARGAGQPQHF. The CDR3 DNA sequence: TGTGCCAGTACCCTCGCGAGGGGGGCGGGACAGCCCCAGCATTTT. The full variable domain, rest sourced from reference TRBV2 and TRBJ1-5, is EPEVTQTPSHQVTQMGQEVILRCVPISNHLYFYWYRQILGQKVEFLVSFYNNEISEKSEIFDDQFSVERPDGSNFTLKIRSTKLEDSAMYFCASTLARGAGQPQHFGDGTRLSIL.

In its sample, this clone was seen a few times. The genes are TRBV5-4 and TRBJ2-2, with unresolved D. The germline CDR1 and CDR2 sequences are SGHNT and YYREEE (reference sequence). Trimming pared 2 bases from V and 7 bases from J, leaving 15 bases between. CDR3 size: 15 residues. The CDR3 DNA is TGTGCCAGCAGCTTTGACGGAGTAGGTGACGGGGAGCTGTTTTTT. Protein sequence: CASSFDGVGDGELFF.

The DNA of the CDR3 is TGTGCCATCAGTGACTCGAGCGCGTTGGGCACAGATACGCAGTATTTT. Amino acid sequence: CAISDSSALGTDTQYF. The J gene is TRBJ2-3, the V gene TRBV10-3; no definite D call. Germline CDR1 ENHRY, CDR2 SYGVKD. There are 16 residues in the CDR3. Trimming took off 3 bases at V and 1 base at J, with 14 bases between the two ends.

This clone showed up just once. This chain connects TRBV7-2 to TRBJ2-7; D gene uncertain. In germline, CDR1 is SGHTA, CDR2 FQGNSA. The CDR3 spans 13 residues. V was shortened by 3 bases and J by 3 bases, with 9 bases between the two germline ends. The DNA of the CDR3 is TGTGCCAGCAGCTTCGGAATAGGCTACGAGCAGTACTTC. Amino acid sequence: CASSFGIGYEQYF. Drawing the rest from reference TRBV7-2 and TRBJ2-7, the complete variable domain is GAGVSQSPSNKVTEKGKDVELRCDPISGHTALYWYRQSLGQGLEFLIYFQGNSAPDKSGLPSDRFSAERTGGSVSTLTIQRTQQEDSAVYLCASSFGIGYEQYFGPGTRLTVT.

The rearrangement links TRBV13 to TRBJ2-7; D is possibly TRBD1 (6 bases). This CDR3 has 14 residues. V was cut by 5 bases and J by 3 bases, with 14 bases left in between. The V gene's germline CDR1 is PRHDT and CDR2 FYEKMQ (reference sequence). The CDR3 reads CASSTRTVLYEQYF. The CDR3 DNA reads as TGTGCCAGCAGCACTCGGACAGTTCTCTACGAGCAGTACTTC.

The chain links TRBV19 to TRBJ2-6; D not resolved. Per the germline V gene, CDR1 is LNHDA and CDR2 is SQIVND (reference sequence). This CDR3 is 15 amino acids long. Deletions cut 7 bases from V and 0 bases from J, with 10 bases between. Written as DNA, the CDR3 is TGTGCCAGTAAGCAAGATCCCTCTGGGGCCAACGTCCTGACTTTC. Translating gives CASKQDPSGANVLTF.

This clone appeared a few times. The rearrangement uses TRBV7-9 and TRBJ2-7; 16 bases agree with TRBD2. Losses at the gene ends were 5 bases for V and 4 bases for J; bases not matched to a gene: 8. CDR3 length: 17 residues. The germline gives CDR1 SEHNR, CDR2 FQNEAQ (reference sequence). The CDR3 sequence: CASSLGLAGGYSYEQYF. Written as DNA, the CDR3 is TGTGCCAGCAGCCTGGGACTAGCGGGAGGGTATTCATACGAGCAGTACTTC.